This is a list of T cell receptor beta chains from one sample in a study of blood T cell repertoires in COVID-19. Generated by immunoSEQ multiplex PCR, the TCRdb table keeps only in-frame clones and is missing some. The sample carries about 270,000 clones, 80% to 90% recorded once. Source material: PBMCs or T cells enriched from blood (not recorded which). The receptors come from a young woman who had recovered from COVID-19. Both conserved end residues are part of each CDR3. The D gene is left open where the match is weak. Where a row states a size, it is once, few, many or the class of an expanded clone; other rows omit it.

v_call	cdr3_length	j_call	clone_size	d_call	cdr3_aa	cdr3_nt
TRBV7-2	15	TRBJ1-2	NA	TRBD1	CASSQLQGINYGYTF	TGTGCCAGCAGCCAGCTACAGGGGATCAACTATGGCTACACCTTC
TRBV6-7	18	TRBJ2-3	NA	TRBD2	CASSYSHPSGGLLDTQYF	TGTGCCAGCAGTTACTCCCATCCTAGCGGGGGGCTTTTAGATACGCAGTATTTT
TRBV30	16	TRBJ1-5	few	TRBD1	CAWSLTGWTGGKPQHF	TGTGCCTGGAGTCTCACTGGATGGACAGGGGGCAAGCCCCAGCATTTT
TRBV7-8	14	TRBJ1-1	NA	TRBD1	CASSLDRVNTEAFF	TGTGCCAGCAGCTTGGACAGGGTGAACACTGAAGCTTTCTTT
TRBV4-1	16	TRBJ2-1	NA	TRBD2	CASSHRLAGALYEQFF	TGCGCCAGCAGCCACAGACTAGCGGGGGCCCTCTATGAGCAGTTCTTC
TRBV5-1	13	TRBJ1-2	NA	NA	CASSLNRDYGYTF	TGCGCCAGCAGCTTGAATCGAGATTATGGCTACACCTTC
TRBV6-1	15	TRBJ2-3	NA	NA	CASSEGRFSTDTQYF	TGTGCCAGCAGTGAGGGCAGATTTAGCACAGATACGCAGTATTTT
TRBV28	16	TRBJ1-2	NA	TRBD1	CASSWGQGSILDGYTF	TGTGCCAGCAGTTGGGGACAGGGAAGCATCTTGGATGGCTACACCTTC
TRBV2	14	TRBJ2-7	NA	NA	CASSDPGKNSEQYF	TGTGCCAGCAGTGACCCAGGGAAAAATAGCGAGCAGTACTTC
TRBV5-8	15	TRBJ1-3	NA	TRBD1	CASSRTGASGNTIYF	TGTGCCAGCAGCCGCACAGGGGCCTCTGGAAACACCATATATTTT
TRBV5-1	18	TRBJ2-2	NA	TRBD2	CASSLGLAALPNTGELFF	TGCGCCAGCAGCTTGGGACTAGCGGCGCTACCGAACACCGGGGAGCTGTTTTTT
TRBV14	15	TRBJ1-6	few	TRBD1	CASSQSTGALSPLHF	TGTGCCAGCAGCCAATCGACAGGGGCCTTATCACCCCTCCACTTT
TRBV5-1	13	TRBJ2-7	NA	TRBD1	CASSRDRVHEQYF	TGCGCCAGCAGCCGGGACAGGGTCCACGAGCAGTACTTC
TRBV3-1/TRBV3-2	15	TRBJ2-1	NA	TRBD2	CATQRAGGPYNEQFF	TGTGCCACTCAGCGGGCGGGGGGGCCGTACAATGAGCAGTTCTTC
TRBV19	15	TRBJ2-5	NA	TRBD1	CASSIRGQGKETQYF	TGTGCCAGTAGTATAAGGGGACAGGGGAAAGAGACCCAGTACTTC
TRBV29-1	15	TRBJ2-7	once	NA	CSVVGGKGNSYEQYF	TGCAGCGTTGTGGGGGGAAAAGGGAACTCCTACGAGCAGTACTTC
TRBV5-1	16	TRBJ2-1	NA	NA	CASSLDAVAAYNEQFF	TGCGCCAGCAGCTTGGATGCGGTAGCAGCATACAATGAGCAGTTCTTC
TRBV6-2/TRBV6-3	16	TRBJ2-1	NA	TRBD1	CASSPPGGLSYNEQFF	TGTGCCAGCAGCCCCCCAGGGGGCCTTTCCTACAATGAGCAGTTCTTC
TRBV13	16	TRBJ1-2	NA	TRBD1	CASSLGFEGASRGYTF	TGTGCCAGCAGCTTAGGCTTCGAGGGGGCATCGAGGGGCTACACCTTC
TRBV10-1	13	TRBJ1-6	NA	NA	CASTPTRNSPLHF	TGCGCCAGCACCCCGACGAGGAATTCACCCCTCCACTTT
TRBV19	13	TRBJ1-1	few	TRBD1	CATETGGNTEAFF	TGTGCAACTGAGACAGGGGGGAACACTGAAGCTTTCTTT
TRBV19	15	TRBJ2-3	NA	TRBD1	CASSQTGSITDTQYF	TGTGCCAGTAGTCAGACAGGGAGTATCACAGATACGCAGTATTTT
TRBV7-2	16	TRBJ1-1	NA	TRBD1	CASRPRDRGQRTEAFF	TGTGCCAGCAGGCCTAGGGACAGGGGGCAGAGGACTGAAGCTTTCTTT
TRBV5-5	15	TRBJ2-2	NA	NA	CASSQYDPNTGELFF	TGTGCCAGCAGCCAGTACGATCCGAACACCGGGGAGCTGTTTTTT
TRBV28	14	TRBJ1-1	NA	NA	CASSFQGLNTEAFF	TGTGCCAGCAGTTTCCAGGGGCTGAACACTGAAGCTTTCTTT
TRBV6-5	15	TRBJ1-2	NA	TRBD1	CASTGPPTGNHGYTF	TGTGCCAGCACAGGGCCTCCGACAGGGAACCATGGCTACACCTTC
TRBV18	15	TRBJ1-6	NA	NA	CASSPISQMNSPLHF	TGTGCCAGCTCACCCATTTCACAGATGAATTCACCCCTCCACTTT
TRBV10-3	13	TRBJ1-4	NA	NA	CAISLDSREKLFF	TGTGCCATCAGCCTGGACAGTCGGGAAAAACTGTTTTTT
TRBV4-1	17	TRBJ2-6	few	TRBD1	CASSQQGAFAGANVLTF	TGCGCCAGCAGCCAACAGGGGGCCTTCGCTGGGGCCAACGTCCTGACTTTC